Detailed here is one TCR beta chain. The antigen is undetermined. Libraries were prepared by immunoSEQ multiplex PCR; TCRdb keeps only in-frame clonotypes and omits some of them. The table includes 5,500 to 7,500 clones, about 96% detected once. These data originate in a study of T cell clonotyping in hematopoietic cell transplantation. General study points: Recipient TCR diversity dropped after transplant; expanded clonotypes rose from day 30 to 180.

Samples: about 28 days before transplant, then days 30, 100 and 180 after. The ends lost 1 base at V and 3 bases at J; junction bases unmatched: 8. Germline CDR1 GTSNPN, CDR2 SVGIG (reference sequence). The CDR3 is 15 amino acids. Sequenced material: PBMCs, taken 30 days after allogeneic stem cell transplant. This receptor was identified in a male patient aged 35-55 years who had an allogeneic stem cell transplant from a related donor, so the T cells may come from the graft donor. Some clones in this sample may be carry-over from other donors' samples. The genes are TRBV30 and TRBJ1-2, with 7 positions matching TRBD1. CDR3 coding DNA: TGTGCCTGGAGTGAGACCGGGACAGCCTACTATGGCTACACCTTC. Amino acids: CAWSETGTAYYGYTF.